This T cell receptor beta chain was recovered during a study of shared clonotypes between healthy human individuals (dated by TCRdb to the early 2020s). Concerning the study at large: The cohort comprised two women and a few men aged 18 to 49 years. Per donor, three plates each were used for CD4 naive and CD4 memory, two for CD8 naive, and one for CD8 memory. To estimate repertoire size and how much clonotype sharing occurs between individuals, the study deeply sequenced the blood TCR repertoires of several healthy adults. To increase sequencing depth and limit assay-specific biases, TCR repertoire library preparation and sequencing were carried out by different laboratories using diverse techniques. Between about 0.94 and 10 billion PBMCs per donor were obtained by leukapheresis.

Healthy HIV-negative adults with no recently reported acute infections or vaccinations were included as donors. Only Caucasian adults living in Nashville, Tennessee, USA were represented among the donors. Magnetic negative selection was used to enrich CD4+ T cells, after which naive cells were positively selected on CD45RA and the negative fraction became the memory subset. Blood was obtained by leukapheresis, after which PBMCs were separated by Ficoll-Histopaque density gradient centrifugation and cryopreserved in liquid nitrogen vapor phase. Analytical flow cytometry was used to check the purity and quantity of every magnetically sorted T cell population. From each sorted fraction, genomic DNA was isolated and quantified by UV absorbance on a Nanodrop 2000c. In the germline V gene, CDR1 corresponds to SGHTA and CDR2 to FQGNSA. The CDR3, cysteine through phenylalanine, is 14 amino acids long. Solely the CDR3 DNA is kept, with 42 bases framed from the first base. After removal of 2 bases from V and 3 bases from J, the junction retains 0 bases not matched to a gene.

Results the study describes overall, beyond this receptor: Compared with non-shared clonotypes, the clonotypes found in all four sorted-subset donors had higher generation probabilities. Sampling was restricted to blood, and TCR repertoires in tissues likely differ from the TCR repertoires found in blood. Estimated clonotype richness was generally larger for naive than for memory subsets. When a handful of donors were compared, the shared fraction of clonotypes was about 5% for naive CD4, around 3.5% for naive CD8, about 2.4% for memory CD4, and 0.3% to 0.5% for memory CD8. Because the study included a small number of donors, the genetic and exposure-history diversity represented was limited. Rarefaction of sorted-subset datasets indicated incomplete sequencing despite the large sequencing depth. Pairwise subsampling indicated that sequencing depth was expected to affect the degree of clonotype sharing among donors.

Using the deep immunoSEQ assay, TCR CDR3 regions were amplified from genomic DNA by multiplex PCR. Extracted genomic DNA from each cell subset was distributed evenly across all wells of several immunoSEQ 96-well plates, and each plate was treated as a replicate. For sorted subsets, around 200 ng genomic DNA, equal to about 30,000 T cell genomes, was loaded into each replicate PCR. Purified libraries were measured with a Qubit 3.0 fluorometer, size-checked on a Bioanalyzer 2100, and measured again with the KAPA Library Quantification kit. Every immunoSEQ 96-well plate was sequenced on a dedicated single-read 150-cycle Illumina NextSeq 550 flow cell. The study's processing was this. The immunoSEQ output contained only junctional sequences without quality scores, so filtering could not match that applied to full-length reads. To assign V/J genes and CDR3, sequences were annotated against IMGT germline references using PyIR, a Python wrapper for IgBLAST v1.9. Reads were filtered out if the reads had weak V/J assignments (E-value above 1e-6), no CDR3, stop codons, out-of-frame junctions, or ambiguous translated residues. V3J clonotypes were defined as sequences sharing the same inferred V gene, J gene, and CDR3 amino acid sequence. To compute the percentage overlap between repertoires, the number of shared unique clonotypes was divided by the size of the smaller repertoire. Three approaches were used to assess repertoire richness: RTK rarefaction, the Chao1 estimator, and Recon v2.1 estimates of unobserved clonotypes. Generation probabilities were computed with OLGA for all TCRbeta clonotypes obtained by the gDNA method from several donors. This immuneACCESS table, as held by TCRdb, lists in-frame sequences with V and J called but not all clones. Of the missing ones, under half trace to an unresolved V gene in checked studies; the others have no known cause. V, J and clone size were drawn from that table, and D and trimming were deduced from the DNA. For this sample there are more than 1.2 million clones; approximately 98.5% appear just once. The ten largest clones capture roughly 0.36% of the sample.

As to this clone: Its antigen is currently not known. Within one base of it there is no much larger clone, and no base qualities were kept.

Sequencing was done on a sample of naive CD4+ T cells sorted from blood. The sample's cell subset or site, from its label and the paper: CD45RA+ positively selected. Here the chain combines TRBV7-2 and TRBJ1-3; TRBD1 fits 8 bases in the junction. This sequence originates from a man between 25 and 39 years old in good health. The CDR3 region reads CASSLTGGGNTIYF. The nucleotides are TGTGCCAGCAGCTTAACAGGGGGTGGAAACACCATATATTTT.